This T cell receptor (beta chain) comes out of a study of blood T cell repertoires in COVID-19. Overall study: T cells, B-cell-depleted T cells, or PBMCs supplied cDNA or gDNA.

Using immunoSEQ multiplex PCR, the repertoire was profiled, and TCRdb retains in-frame clones only, with some absent. The top ten clones hold 7.5% to 9% of a sample with hundreds of thousands of clones, nearly 85% of them seen once. Input material: peripheral blood. This clonotype originated in a human donor in a cohort sampled during active COVID-19.

The CDR3 region has the DNA TGTGCCAGCAGTAGTCGACAGTCCGTCGACTATGGCTACACCTTC. Translating it yields CASSSRQSVDYGYTF. V gene TRBV6-5 combines with J gene TRBJ1-2, with D possibly matching TRBD1 (5 bases). The germline gives CDR1 MNHEY, CDR2 SVGAGI. V shed 5 bases and J shed 3 bases, with 16 bases lying between them. CDR3 size: 15 residues.